This TCR beta chain was sequenced during a study of blood T cell repertoires in COVID-19. TCRdb's copy holds only in-frame clones and misses some; the assay was immunoSEQ multiplex PCR. The sample includes about 140,000 clones, around 81% seen only once; the top ten take approximately 5%. Germline V gives CDR1 KGHDR, CDR2 SFDVKD. The CDR3 spans 13 residues. V lost 3 bases and J lost 5, with 9 bases in between. The clonotype originates from a woman in her forties or fifties with acute or convalescent COVID-19. The source material was peripheral blood. V is TRBV24-1 and J is TRBJ1-2, with D possibly being TRBD1 (5 bases). The CDR3 loop reads CATSDLTEYGYTF. The CDR3 DNA is TGTGCCACCAGTGATCTGACAGAATATGGCTACACCTTC.